These 27 T cell receptor beta chains originate from one sample sequenced in a study of T cell changes during pregnancy in multiple sclerosis. TCRdb's table, derived via immunoSEQ multiplex PCR, lists solely in-frame clones and lacks some. The table lists 75,000 to 95,000 clones, about 90% of them singletons. The sample consisted of peripheral blood, taken in the first trimester of pregnancy. These receptors all stem from a female donor in good health, enrolled as a control in a pregnancy study.

This chain links TRBV5-1 with TRBJ2-3; D uncertain. The germline V and J ends were trimmed by 4 bases and 2 bases, with 11 bases remaining between them. The CDR3 consists of 14 residues. Germline lookup yields CDR1 SGHRS and CDR2 YFSETQ. CDR3 DNA: TGCGCCAGCAGCACCGACTCCTCCACAGATACGCAGTATTTT. Translated, it gives CASSTDSSTDTQYF.

This clone showed up just once. The chain combines TRBV5-5 with TRBJ2-6; tentative D call: TRBD1 (7 bases). V lost 6 bases and J 0 bases, leaving 16 bases between the germline ends. This CDR3 spans 17 amino acids. Germline V lookup: CDR1 SGHKS, CDR2 YYEKEE (reference sequence). CDR3: CASTLTGTFSGANVLTF. Written as DNA, the CDR3 is TGTGCCAGCACCCTGACAGGGACTTTCTCTGGGGCCAACGTCCTGACTTTC.

CDR3 in DNA: TGTGCCAGCAGCTCCGTCACAGGGGGCGACAGTTCTGGAAACACCATATATTTT. Protein product: CASSSVTGGDSSGNTIYF. The V and J genes are TRBV7-6 and TRBJ1-3; TRBD1 matches at 9 bases. This CDR3 spans 18 amino acids. Trimming cost V 4 bases and J 1 base; bases outside gene matches: 11. CDR1 is SGHVS and CDR2 is FNYEAQ in the germline V gene. The full variable domain, rest sourced from reference TRBV7-6 and TRBJ1-3, is GAGVSQSPRYKVTKRGQDVALRCDPISGHVSLYWYRQALGQGPEFLTYFNYEAQQDKSGLPNDRFSAERPEGSISTLTIQRTEQRDSAMYRCASSSVTGGDSSGNTIYFGEGSWLTVV.

The rearrangement joins TRBV10-3 to TRBJ2-2; TRBD1 agrees at 10 bases. Looked up from germline, CDR1 is ENHRY and CDR2 is SYGVKD. The CDR3 is made up of 17 amino acids. Unmatched junction bases numbered 11, after V lost 3 bases and J lost 7 bases. CDR3: CAISDPGTGDRGGELFF. The CDR3 DNA reads TGTGCCATCAGTGACCCCGGGACAGGGGACCGTGGCGGGGAGCTGTTTTTT.

This clone was seen once. The chain is built from TRBV7-6 and TRBJ2-1; D remains ambiguous. Trimming stripped 0 bases from V and 4 bases from J, with 7 bases between. The V gene's germline CDR1 is SGHVS and CDR2 FNYEAQ. This CDR3 spans 14 amino acids. This CDR3 is CASSLAHGYNEQFF. The DNA for the CDR3 is TGTGCCAGCAGCTTAGCGCACGGGTACAATGAGCAGTTCTTC.

As to this clone: The same CDR3 arises from other DNA sequences in this sample as well. The chain combines TRBV6-1 with TRBJ2-3; TRBD1 matches 9 bases. The CDR3 runs 14 residues. After removal of 1 base from V and 6 bases from J, the junction contained 2 bases not matched to a gene. Germline V CDR1 and CDR2: MNHNS, SASEGT. The CDR3 DNA reads as TGTGCCAGCAGTGAAGGGACAGGGGCGGATACGCAGTATTTT. Translated, it gives CASSEGTGADTQYF.

The J gene is TRBJ1-1, the V gene TRBV5-1; tentatively, D is TRBD1 (5 bases). V dropped 4 bases and J dropped 3 bases, with 16 bases sitting between them. The CDR3 contains 15 residues. Per germline, CDR1 SGHRS and CDR2 YFSETQ. The CDR3 DNA sequence: TGCGCCAGCAGCCCCTTAGGCAGGGCGCACACTGAAGCTTTCTTT. It specifies CASSPLGRAHTEAFF.

This chain connects TRBV9 to TRBJ2-7, with 10 bases fitting TRBD2. The CDR3 has 16 residues. The germline gives CDR1 SGDLS, CDR2 YYNGEE. With 4 bases clipped from V and 2 bases from J, the junction kept 9 bases outside the gene matches. The CDR3 DNA reads as TGTGCCAGCAGCCCGCAGCGGGAGGGATTTACCTACGAGCAGTACTTC. Translating it yields CASSPQREGFTYEQYF.

The J gene is TRBJ1-5, the V gene TRBV18, with 10 bases lining up with TRBD1. The CDR3 contains 17 residues. Germline V gene sequence: CDR1 KGHSH, CDR2 LQKENI. V was pared by 4 bases and J by 1 base, with 7 bases of the junction left unmatched. In DNA, the CDR3 is TGTGCCAGCTCACGGGACAGGGGCGACCGGAGCAATCAGCCCCAGCATTTT. This translates into CASSRDRGDRSNQPQHF.

The V and J genes are TRBV2 and TRBJ1-5; no firm D call. Trimming left V 0 bases short and J 9 bases short, with 12 bases between. Looked up from germline, CDR1 is SNHLY and CDR2 is FYNNEI. This CDR3 region has 14 residues. DNA of the CDR3: TGTGCCAGCAGTGAAGCATCCACTTTTAGGCCCCAGCATTTT. Amino acids: CASSEASTFRPQHF.

The rearrangement joins TRBV19 to TRBJ2-1; weak D call: TRBD2 (5 bases). This CDR3 region has 15 residues. CDR1 is LNHDA, CDR2 SQIVND, per germline (reference sequence). Trimming took 6 bases from V and 2 from J, leaving 14 bases between them. The CDR3 protein is CASSLAFVTYNEQFF. The CDR3 DNA reads as TGTGCCAGTAGCTTAGCGTTTGTCACCTACAATGAGCAGTTCTTC.

Here the CDR3 reads CASSQGRILGNQPQHF. CDR3 bases: TGTGCCAGCAGTCAGGGGCGGATACTGGGCAATCAGCCCCAGCATTTT. The J gene is TRBJ1-5, the V gene TRBV2; a possible D gene is TRBD1 (6 bases). The CDR3 is 16 amino acids. Trimming pared 5 bases from V and 2 bases from J, leaving 16 bases between. The germline V gene has CDR1 SNHLY and CDR2 FYNNEI.

A single count supports this clone. The genes are TRBV18 and TRBJ1-2; 9 bases fit TRBD1. V dropped 3 bases and J dropped 8; count of bases not matched to a gene: 10. Germline CDR1 KGHSH, CDR2 LQKENI. The CDR3 runs 15 residues. CDR3 nucleotide sequence: TGTGCCAGCTCACCTGGACAGGGGAGGGTAAGCGGCTACACCTTC. It translates to CASSPGQGRVSGYTF.

The chain carries TRBV19 and TRBJ2-6, with 7 nucleotides matching TRBD1. Losses at the gene ends were 4 bases for V and 2 bases for J; bases not matched to a gene: 11. The germline CDR1 and CDR2 sequences are LNHDA and SQIVND (reference sequence). This CDR3 region has 18 residues. CDR3 nucleotides: TGTGCCAGTAGTAACTTACAGGGGAAGGGTGCTGGGGCCAACGTCCTGACTTTC. It codes for CASSNLQGKGAGANVLTF.

The genes are TRBV4-1 and TRBJ1-5; possibly TRBD1 for D (6 bases). The CDR3 is 16 residues long. V was pared by 3 bases and J by 0 bases, with 12 bases between. Germline V gene lookup returns CDR1 MGHRA and CDR2 YSYEKL. Written as DNA, the CDR3 is TGCGCCAGCAGCCAGACAGGAGAATATAGCAATCAGCCCCAGCATTTT. Residues: CASSQTGEYSNQPQHF.

The gene calls are TRBV15 and TRBJ2-3, with a weak D call TRBD1 (5 bases). The germline V gene encodes CDR1 LNHNV and CDR2 YYDKDF (reference sequence). The ends were cut back, 0 bases at V and 6 bases at J, with 13 bases in the middle. There are 15 residues in the CDR3. The CDR3 spells CATSRDGQGMDTQYF. CDR3 nucleotides: TGTGCCACCAGCAGAGATGGGCAGGGAATGGATACGCAGTATTTT.

This clone appeared once. The V and J genes are TRBV7-9 and TRBJ1-1; D is uncertain. This CDR3 contains 14 residues. Trimming pared 1 base from V and 0 bases from J, leaving 6 bases between. The V gene's germline CDR1 is SEHNR and CDR2 FQNEAQ (reference sequence). For the CDR3, the DNA is TGTGCCAGCAGCTTAGTTAATCTGAACACTGAAGCTTTCTTT. Translating it yields CASSLVNLNTEAFF.

This rearrangement joins TRBV30 to TRBJ2-5; no firm D call. Germline values: CDR1 GTSNPN, CDR2 SVGIG (reference sequence). The V and J ends lost 1 base and 2 bases respectively, with 8 bases between them. This CDR3 has 13 residues. CDR3 sequence: CAWSGTAQETQYF. Written as DNA, the CDR3 is TGTGCCTGGAGTGGCACAGCTCAAGAGACCCAGTACTTC.

This chain links TRBV5-1 with TRBJ2-5; TRBD1 agrees at 7 bases. There are 14 residues in the CDR3. The V gene end was trimmed by 2 bases and the J gene end by 1 base; junction bases not matched to a gene: 2. The germline gives CDR1 SGHRS, CDR2 YFSETQ. The CDR3 loop is CASSFGTVQETQYF. CDR3 in DNA: TGCGCCAGCAGCTTCGGGACAGTCCAAGAGACCCAGTACTTC.

The rearrangement uses TRBV30 and TRBJ1-5; 7 bases map to TRBD1. The CDR3 covers 15 residues. Germline loops: CDR1 GTSNPN, CDR2 SVGIG (reference sequence). With 0 bases clipped from V and 3 bases from J, the junction kept 5 bases outside the gene matches. The CDR3 sequence: CAWSVQGFINQPQHF. DNA of the CDR3: TGTGCCTGGAGTGTACAGGGGTTTATCAATCAGCCCCAGCATTTT.

The chain recombines TRBV30 with TRBJ2-2; 7 bases are shared with TRBD1. The CDR3 loop spans 16 amino acids. V was clipped by 5 bases and J by 0 bases; unmatched bases: 9. Looked up from germline, CDR1 is GTSNPN and CDR2 is SVGIG (reference sequence). CDR3 in amino acids: CAWAQTGVSNTGELFF. CDR3 in DNA: TGTGCCTGGGCCCAAACAGGGGTCTCGAACACCGGGGAGCTGTTTTTT.

The chain carries TRBV2 and TRBJ2-1; TRBD1 matches at 7 bases. V lost 5 bases to trimming and J lost 7 bases; unmatched junction nucleotides: 8. CDR1 and CDR2 from the germline V gene are SNHLY and FYNNEI. The CDR3 spans 14 residues. CDR3 DNA sequence: TGTGCCAGCAGTTGGGCCAGGGGGAAGAATGAGCAGTTCTTC. It is translated as CASSWARGKNEQFF. Full variable domain (outside the CDR3, taken from reference TRBV2 and TRBJ2-1): EPEVTQTPSHQVTQMGQEVILRCVPISNHLYFYWYRQILGQKVEFLVSFYNNEISEKSEIFDDQFSVERPDGSNFTLKIRSTKLEDSAMYFCASSWARGKNEQFFGPGTRLTVL.

V and J are TRBV14 and TRBJ2-2; 7 bases are a match to TRBD2. The CDR3 spans 15 residues. V trimming: 4 bases; J trimming: 5 bases; junction bases outside the gene matches: 7. Germline V gene lookup returns CDR1 SGHDN and CDR2 FVKESK. The DNA of the CDR3 is TGTGCCAGCAGCCCCCAGCGGGGATTAACCGGGGAGCTGTTTTTT. Protein: CASSPQRGLTGELFF.

J is TRBJ1-5 and V is TRBV7-2; D is ambiguous. Germline CDR1 and CDR2: SGHTA and FQGNSA. The germline V and J ends were trimmed by 1 base and 9 bases, with 10 bases remaining between them. The CDR3 runs to 13 residues. In nucleotides, the CDR3 is TGTGCCAGCAGCTTAGGCGGTTTTCGGCCCCAGCATTTT. Protein: CASSLGGFRPQHF. Based on the CDR3 plus reference TRBV7-2 and TRBJ1-5, the full variable domain is GAGVSQSPSNKVTEKGKDVELRCDPISGHTALYWYRQSLGQGLEFLIYFQGNSAPDKSGLPSDRFSAERTGGSVSTLTIQRTQQEDSAVYLCASSLGGFRPQHFGDGTRLSIL.

The J gene is TRBJ1-1, the V gene TRBV2; TRBD1 might be the D (6 bases). V was shortened by 4 bases and J by 6 bases, with 12 bases between the two germline ends. This CDR3 region has 13 residues. CDR1 and CDR2 (germline): SNHLY, FYNNEI. The CDR3 is CASSVTDSPEAFF. The DNA of the CDR3 is TGTGCCAGCAGTGTCACGGACAGTCCTGAAGCTTTCTTT.

The V call is TRBV5-1, the J call TRBJ2-1; 12 bases line up with TRBD2. The germline gives CDR1 SGHRS, CDR2 YFSETQ. J was trimmed by 11 bases and V by 4 bases; bases with no gene match: 7. The CDR3 loop spans 14 amino acids. CDR3 region: CASSHGLAGTKQFF. In nucleotides, the CDR3 is TGCGCCAGCAGCCACGGACTAGCGGGGACTAAGCAGTTCTTC.

V and J are TRBV29-1 and TRBJ1-2; D might be TRBD1 (5 bases). V was pared by 0 bases and J by 9 bases, with 17 bases between. This CDR3 region has 14 residues. The V gene's germline CDR1 is SQVTM and CDR2 ANQGSEA. The CDR3 DNA reads TGCAGCGTTGAAGATGTCGGCAGGGCCTTAAGCTACACCTTC. Translating it yields CSVEDVGRALSYTF.